This T cell receptor (beta chain) was retrieved from a study of PD-1 blockade in classical Hodgkin lymphoma. The study's findings and limits: The study found that TCR diversity rose significantly by C4D1 in CD4+ but not CD8+ cells.

Sequencing was performed with immunoSEQ multiplex PCR; in TCRdb, only in-frame clones are kept and a portion is missing. The sample records roughly 100,000 clones, about 77% being singletons. Unmatched junction bases numbered 10, after V lost 1 base and J lost 5 bases. The CDR3 extends over 16 amino acids. Germline V gene lookup returns CDR1 SGHDT and CDR2 YYEEEE. A note on this clone: As yet, its antigen is unknown.

The time point was: cycle 4 day 1 (C4D1), after less than 7 weeks of nivolumab. Every patient had relapsed following autologous stem cell transplantation, and cohorts differed in brentuximab vedotin exposure. This sequence was found in a human donor with classical Hodgkin lymphoma. Sequencing was performed on peripheral blood mononuclear cells (PBMCs), taken before the fourth cycle of nivolumab. V gene TRBV5-6 combines with J gene TRBJ2-5, with 8 nucleotides matching TRBD2. The CDR3 bases are TGTGCCAGCAGCTTGATGGGACTAGGGCACCGTGAGACCCAGTACTTC. Translated, it gives CASSLMGLGHRETQYF.